This TCR beta chain was identified during a study of blood T cell repertoires in COVID-19. The age range of participants was about 18 to 90 years, with residence in some 25 US areas. Assay used: immunoSEQ multiplex PCR; TCRdb lists only in-frame clones, some missing. The sample carries fewer than 400,000 clones, around nine tenths recorded once. The CDR3 totals 16 residues. Trimming left V 4 bases short and J 5 bases short, with 17 bases between. From germline, CDR1 is LGHDT and CDR2 YNNKEL (reference sequence). V is TRBV3-1 (or the pseudogene TRBV3-2) and J is TRBJ2-2, with TRBD1 as a possible D gene (5 bases). This receptor was taken from a woman between 45 and 65 years old who had recovered from COVID-19. The source material was PBMCs or T cells enriched from blood (not recorded which). The CDR3 reads CASSPWRAGLTGELFF. CDR3 nucleotides: TGTGCCAGCAGCCCCTGGAGAGCAGGGTTGACCGGGGAGCTGTTTTTT.